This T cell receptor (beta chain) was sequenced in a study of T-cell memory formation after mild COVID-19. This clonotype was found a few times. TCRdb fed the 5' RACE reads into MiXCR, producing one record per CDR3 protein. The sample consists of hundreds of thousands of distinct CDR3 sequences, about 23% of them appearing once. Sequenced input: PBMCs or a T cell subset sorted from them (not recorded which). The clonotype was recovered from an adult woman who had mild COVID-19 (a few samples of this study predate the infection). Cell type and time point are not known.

CDR3 protein: CSAEGGTYEQYF. CDR3 DNA: TGCAGTGCTGAGGGAGGAACCTACGAGCAGTACTTC. The chain has TRBV20-1 and TRBJ2-7, with D tentatively TRBD2 (6 bases). Germline CDR1 reads DFQATT; CDR2 reads SNEGSKA (reference sequence). The germline V and J ends were trimmed by 5 bases and 2 bases, with 10 bases remaining between them. The CDR3 contains 12 residues.